These T cell receptor beta chains were read from a single sample in a study of blood T cells in healthy people across ages. One entry per CDR3 protein results from TCRdb running MiXCR on the 5' RACE reads. The data contain over 1,200,000 distinct CDR3 sequences, approximately 63% of them singletons. The specimen sequenced was blood. The receptors originated from a man aged 18 to 30 in good health. The CDR3 runs from the conserved cysteine through the conserved F or W. Fields, in order: V gene, J gene, D gene, clone size, CDR3 protein, CDR3 DNA. D genes are given only for firm matches. A row's size may be missing; if present it is once, few, many or a size class.

TRBV29-1,TRBJ2-1,TRBD2,-,CSAGLAGNNEQFF,TGCAGCGCTGGACTAGCGGGAAACAATGAGCAGTTCTTC
TRBV10-3,TRBJ2-7,TRBD2,-,CAISGGGPKYF,TGTGCCATCAGCGGGGGGGGTCCTAAGTACTTC
TRBV29-1,TRBJ1-1,-,-,CSVEELGGGGTEAFF,TGCAGCGTTGAAGAGCTGGGAGGGGGAGGGACTGAAGCTTTCTTT
TRBV7-2,TRBJ1-2,-,few,CASSQTTGLYGYTF,TGTGCCAGCAGCCAAACTACAGGGCTCTATGGCTACACCTTC
TRBV20-1,TRBJ2-1,TRBD1,few,CSAEDRGNEQFF,TGCAGTGCCGAGGACAGGGGAAATGAGCAGTTCTTC
TRBV7-2,TRBJ2-7,TRBD1,-,CASSSELTGNEQYF,TGTGCCAGCAGCTCCGAGTTGACAGGGAACGAGCAGTACTTC
TRBV12-3/TRBV12-4,TRBJ1-2,TRBD1,-,CASSYRQGGYYGYTF,TGTGCCAGCAGTTATAGACAGGGAGGTTACTATGGCTACACCTTC
TRBV11-2,TRBJ2-6,-,few,CASSLNWGSGANVLTF,TGTGCCAGTAGCCTAAACTGGGGGTCTGGGGCCAACGTCCTGACTTTC
TRBV5-1,TRBJ2-1,TRBD2,-,CASSLVAGGLYNEQFF,TGCGCCAGCAGCTTGGTAGCGGGAGGGCTGTACAATGAGCAGTTCTTC
TRBV20-1,TRBJ2-5,-,-,CSANSAGETQYF,TGCAGTGCTAATTCGGCGGGAGAGACCCAGTACTTC
TRBV5-1,TRBJ2-1,-,-,CASSSTVQGEQFF,TGCGCCAGCAGCTCGACCGTCCAAGGTGAGCAGTTCTTC
TRBV6-5,TRBJ2-7,-,few,CASSYAGPSSYEQYF,TGTGCCAGCAGTTACGCGGGACCGAGCTCCTACGAGCAGTACTTC
TRBV6-1,TRBJ2-5,-,few,CAGSTGFKTQYF,TGTGCCGGAAGCACAGGGTTTAAGACCCAGTACTTC
TRBV5-4,TRBJ2-6,TRBD1,once,CASSEGQGLSGANVLTF,TGTGCCAGCAGCGAGGGACAGGGTCTAAGCGGGGCCAACGTCCTGACTTTC
TRBV7-9,TRBJ1-4,-,-,CASSDRQSLFF,TGTGCCAGCAGTGACCGACAGAGCCTGTTTTTT
TRBV5-1,TRBJ2-5,TRBD1,-,CASSLGDSGEGETQYF,TGCGCCAGCAGCTTGGGGGACAGTGGGGAAGGAGAGACCCAGTACTTC
TRBV29-1,TRBJ2-1,-,few,CSVRDDGYNEQFF,TGCAGCGTTAGAGACGACGGTTACAATGAGCAGTTCTTC
TRBV4-3,TRBJ2-1,-,-,CASSQVGMSYNEQFF,TGCGCCAGCAGCCAAGTGGGTATGTCCTACAATGAGCAGTTCTTC
TRBV11-2,TRBJ1-2,-,-,CASSLVAQIHYGYTF,TGTGCCAGCAGCTTAGTTGCACAGATACACTATGGCTACACCTTC
TRBV4-2,TRBJ2-2,TRBD1,-,CASSQGDSQVGELFF,TGTGCCAGCAGCCAAGGGGACAGTCAAGTCGGGGAGCTGTTTTTT
TRBV25-1,TRBJ2-5,TRBD2,-,CASRVTSGSGVQYF,TGTGCCAGCAGAGTGACTAGCGGGAGCGGTGTGCAGTACTTC
TRBV12-3/TRBV12-4,TRBJ1-4,-,few,CASSPQGQKLFF,TGTGCCAGCAGTCCCCAGGGGCAAAAACTGTTTTTT
TRBV6-5,TRBJ2-7,TRBD2,-,CASSYRGGNEQYF,TGTGCCAGCAGTTACAGGGGAGGGAACGAGCAGTACTTC
TRBV12-3/TRBV12-4,TRBJ2-1,TRBD2,-,CASIGHPPSGSLYNEQFF,TGTGCCAGCATAGGCCATCCACCTAGCGGGAGCTTGTACAATGAGCAGTTCTTC
TRBV6-6,TRBJ2-1,TRBD1,-,CASSYSRQGIGNEQFF,TGTGCCAGCAGTTACTCTCGACAGGGTATCGGAAATGAGCAGTTCTTC
TRBV20-1,TRBJ2-7,TRBD1,once,CSAPRQGAEQYF,TGTAGTGCTCCTCGACAGGGGGCCGAGCAGTACTTC
TRBV5-6,TRBJ2-7,-,-,CASSLVWGLNEQYF,TGTGCCAGCAGCTTGGTCTGGGGGCTAAACGAGCAGTACTTC
TRBV7-9,TRBJ2-7,-,-,CASSPRGASYNEQYF,TGTGCCAGCAGCCCGCGCGGGGCCTCCTACAATGAGCAGTACTTC
TRBV7-8,TRBJ2-5,-,-,CASSFQKRNRDREETQYF,TGTGCCAGCAGCTTTCAAAAACGTAACCGGGACCGCGAAGAGACCCAGTACTTC
TRBV20-1,TRBJ1-4,-,-,CSARDEFGAGGLFF,TGCAGTGCTAGAGATGAATTCGGGGCCGGGGGCCTGTTTTTT
TRBV20-1,TRBJ2-1,-,few,CSAREGPASYNEQFF,TGCAGTGCTAGAGAGGGCCCAGCCTCCTACAATGAGCAGTTCTTC
TRBV2,TRBJ2-4,-,few,CASSDSGAKNIQYF,TGTGCCAGCAGTGATTCCGGAGCCAAAAACATTCAGTACTTC
TRBV29-1,TRBJ2-3,-,-,CSVDGRAVTPDTQYF,TGCAGCGTTGATGGTCGGGCAGTAACCCCCGATACGCAGTATTTT
TRBV20-1,TRBJ1-4,-,-,CSASDMAGTRTNEKLFF,TGCAGTGCTAGCGATATGGCCGGGACGCGGACTAATGAAAAACTGTTTTTT
TRBV7-9,TRBJ2-1,-,-,CASSSPRTSPYNEQFF,TGTGCCAGCAGCTCCCCTCGGACTTCCCCCTACAATGAGCAGTTCTTC
TRBV14,TRBJ1-6,-,-,CASSQVYYSPLHF,TGTGCCAGCAGCCAAGTTTATTATTCACCCCTCCACTTT
TRBV12-3/TRBV12-4,TRBJ2-4,TRBD2,-,CASSLRAGGKNIQYF,TGTGCCAGCAGTTTACGGGCGGGAGGGAAAAACATTCAGTACTTC
TRBV4-1,TRBJ2-5,-,once,CASSQGASNHQETQYF,TGCGCCAGCAGCCAAGGGGCTAGCAACCACCAAGAGACCCAGTACTTC
TRBV29-1,TRBJ2-1,TRBD2,few,CSVEFFAGGPWGNEQFF,TGCAGCGTTGAATTTTTTGCGGGAGGGCCGTGGGGCAATGAGCAGTTCTTC
TRBV10-1,TRBJ1-1,-,-,CASKRTLVTEAFF,TGCGCCTCCAAAAGGACTTTGGTCACTGAAGCTTTCTTT
TRBV29-1,TRBJ1-2,-,-,CSVERERHGYTF,TGCAGCGTTGAACGGGAAAGACATGGCTACACCTTC